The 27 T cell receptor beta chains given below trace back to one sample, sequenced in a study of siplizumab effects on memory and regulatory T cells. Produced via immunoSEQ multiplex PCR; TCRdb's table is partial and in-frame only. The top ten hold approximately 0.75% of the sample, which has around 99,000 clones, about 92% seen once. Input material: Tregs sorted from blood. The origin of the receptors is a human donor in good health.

CDR3 coding DNA: TGTGCCAGCAGTGAATGGGGCAGGAAAGAGACCCAGTACTTC. It specifies CASSEWGRKETQYF. The rearrangement joins TRBV6-1 to TRBJ2-5; weak D call: TRBD1 (5 bases). V lost 2 bases and J lost 3, with 10 bases in between. The length of the CDR3 is 14 residues. The germline gives CDR1 MNHNS, CDR2 SASEGT.

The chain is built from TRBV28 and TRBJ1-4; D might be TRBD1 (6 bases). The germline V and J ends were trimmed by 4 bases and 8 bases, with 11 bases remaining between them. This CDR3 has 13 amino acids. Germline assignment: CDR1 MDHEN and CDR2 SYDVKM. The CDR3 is CASSSYGGEKLFF. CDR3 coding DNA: TGTGCCAGCAGTTCTTATGGGGGCGAAAAACTGTTTTTT.

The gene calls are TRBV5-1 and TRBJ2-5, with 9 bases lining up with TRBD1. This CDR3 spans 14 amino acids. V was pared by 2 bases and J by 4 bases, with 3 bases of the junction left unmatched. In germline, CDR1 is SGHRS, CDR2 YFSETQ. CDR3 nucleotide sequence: TGCGCCAGCAGCTTTGGGACAGGGCGAGAGACCCAGTACTTC. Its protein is CASSFGTGRETQYF. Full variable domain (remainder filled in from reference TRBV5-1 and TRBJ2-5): KAGVTQTPRYLIKTRGQQVTLSCSPISGHRSVSWYQQTPGQGLQFLFEYFSETQRNKGNFPGRFSGRQFSNSRSEMNVSTLELGDSALYLCASSFGTGRETQYFGPGTRLLVL.

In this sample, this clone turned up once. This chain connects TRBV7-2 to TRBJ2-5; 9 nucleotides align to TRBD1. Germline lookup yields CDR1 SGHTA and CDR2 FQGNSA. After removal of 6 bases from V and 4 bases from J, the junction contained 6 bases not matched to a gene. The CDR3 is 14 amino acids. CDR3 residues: CASRLTGGGETQYF. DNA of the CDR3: TGTGCCAGCAGACTTACAGGGGGCGGAGAGACCCAGTACTTC.

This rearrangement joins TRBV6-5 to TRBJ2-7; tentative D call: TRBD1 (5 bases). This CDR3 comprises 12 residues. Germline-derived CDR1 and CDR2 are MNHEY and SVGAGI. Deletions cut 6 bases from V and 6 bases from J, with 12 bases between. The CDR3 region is CASSPGQFEQYF. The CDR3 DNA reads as TGTGCCAGCAGCCCTGGACAATTCGAGCAGTACTTC.

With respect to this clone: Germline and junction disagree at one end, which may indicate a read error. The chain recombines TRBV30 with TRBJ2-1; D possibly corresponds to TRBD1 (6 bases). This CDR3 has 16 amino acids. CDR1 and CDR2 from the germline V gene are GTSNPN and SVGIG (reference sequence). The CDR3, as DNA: TGTGCCTGGAGGGCCCTCTCCGGGACATCTTACAGTGAGCAGTTCTTC. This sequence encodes CAWRALSGTSYSEQFF.

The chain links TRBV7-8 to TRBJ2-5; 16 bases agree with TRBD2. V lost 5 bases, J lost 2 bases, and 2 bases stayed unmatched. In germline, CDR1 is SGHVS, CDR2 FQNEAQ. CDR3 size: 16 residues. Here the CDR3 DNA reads TGTGCCAGCAGCACGGGACTAGCGGGGGGGCAAGAGACCCAGTACTTC. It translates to CASSTGLAGGQETQYF. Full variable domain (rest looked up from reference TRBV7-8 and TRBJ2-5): GAGVSQSPRYKVAKRGQDVALRCDPISGHVSLFWYQQALGQGPEFLTYFQNEAQLDKSGLPSDRFFAERPEGSVSTLKIQRTQQEDSAVYLCASSTGLAGGQETQYFGPGTRLLVL.

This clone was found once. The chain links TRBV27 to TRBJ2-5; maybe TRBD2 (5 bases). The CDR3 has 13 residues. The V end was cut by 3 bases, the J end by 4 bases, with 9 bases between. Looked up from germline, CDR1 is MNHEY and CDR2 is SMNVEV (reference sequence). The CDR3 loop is CASSFVARETQYF. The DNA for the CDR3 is TGTGCCAGCAGTTTCGTAGCGCGAGAGACCCAGTACTTC.

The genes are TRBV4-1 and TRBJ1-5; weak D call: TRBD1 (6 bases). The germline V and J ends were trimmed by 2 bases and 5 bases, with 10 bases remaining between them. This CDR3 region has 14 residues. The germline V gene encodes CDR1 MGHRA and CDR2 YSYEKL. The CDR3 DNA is TGCGCCAGCAGCCAACAAACAGGGTATCAGCCCCAGCATTTT. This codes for CASSQQTGYQPQHF.

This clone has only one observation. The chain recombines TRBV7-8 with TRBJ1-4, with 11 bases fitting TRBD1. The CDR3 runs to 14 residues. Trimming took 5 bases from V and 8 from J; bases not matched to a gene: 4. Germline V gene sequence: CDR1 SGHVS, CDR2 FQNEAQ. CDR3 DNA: TGTGCCAGCAGCGGACAGGGGGCAGGGGAAAAACTGTTTTTT. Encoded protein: CASSGQGAGEKLFF.

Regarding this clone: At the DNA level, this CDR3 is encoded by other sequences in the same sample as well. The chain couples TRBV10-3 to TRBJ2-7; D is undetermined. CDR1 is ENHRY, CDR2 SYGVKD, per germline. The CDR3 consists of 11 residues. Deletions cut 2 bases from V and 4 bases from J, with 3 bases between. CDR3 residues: CAISEGYEQYF. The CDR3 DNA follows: TGTGCCATCAGTGAGGGTTACGAGCAGTACTTC.

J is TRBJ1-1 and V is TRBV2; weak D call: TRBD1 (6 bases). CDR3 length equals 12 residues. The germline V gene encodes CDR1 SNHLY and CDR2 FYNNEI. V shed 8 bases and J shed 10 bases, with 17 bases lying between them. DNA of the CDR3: TGTGCCAGCCTGCTGGGGGCAAGTAGAGCTTTCTTT. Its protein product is CASLLGASRAFF.

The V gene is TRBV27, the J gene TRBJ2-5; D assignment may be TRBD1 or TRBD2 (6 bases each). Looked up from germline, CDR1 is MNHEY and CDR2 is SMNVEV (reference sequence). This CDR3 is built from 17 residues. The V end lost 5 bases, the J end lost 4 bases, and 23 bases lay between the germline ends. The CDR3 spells CASSVGGSSGGGETQYF. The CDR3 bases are TGTGCCAGCAGTGTAGGGGGAAGTAGCGGAGGTGGAGAGACCCAGTACTTC.

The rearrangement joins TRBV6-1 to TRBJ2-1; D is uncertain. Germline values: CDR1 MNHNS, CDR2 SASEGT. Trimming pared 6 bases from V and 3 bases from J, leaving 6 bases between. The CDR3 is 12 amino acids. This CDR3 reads CASRGNYNEQFF. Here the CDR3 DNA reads TGTGCCAGCAGGGGTAACTACAATGAGCAGTTCTTC.

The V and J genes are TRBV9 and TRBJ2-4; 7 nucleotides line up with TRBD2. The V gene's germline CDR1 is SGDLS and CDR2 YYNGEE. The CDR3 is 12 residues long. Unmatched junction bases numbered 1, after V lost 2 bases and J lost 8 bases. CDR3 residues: CASSVRGDIQYF. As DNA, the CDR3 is TGTGCCAGCAGCGTCCGGGGGGACATTCAGTACTTC.

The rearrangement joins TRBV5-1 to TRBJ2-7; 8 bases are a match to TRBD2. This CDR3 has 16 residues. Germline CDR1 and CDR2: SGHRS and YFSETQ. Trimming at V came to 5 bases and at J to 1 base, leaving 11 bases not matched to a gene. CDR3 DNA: TGCGCCAGCAGGCCCCAAGCTAGCGGGCCTTCCTACGAGCAGTACTTC. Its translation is CASRPQASGPSYEQYF.

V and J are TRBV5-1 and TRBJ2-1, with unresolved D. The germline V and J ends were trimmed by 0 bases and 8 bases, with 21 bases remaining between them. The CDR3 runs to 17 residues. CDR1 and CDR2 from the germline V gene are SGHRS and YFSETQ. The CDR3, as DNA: TGCGCCAGCAGCTTGGATCCCTCTGGGTCAGGTTTTGATGAGCAGTTCTTC. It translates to CASSLDPSGSGFDEQFF.

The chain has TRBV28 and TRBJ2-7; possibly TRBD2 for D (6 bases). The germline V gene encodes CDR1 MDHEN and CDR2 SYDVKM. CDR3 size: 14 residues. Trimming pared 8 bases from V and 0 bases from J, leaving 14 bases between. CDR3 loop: CASHAGLLSYEQYF. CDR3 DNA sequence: TGTGCCAGCCACGCGGGACTCCTCTCCTACGAGCAGTACTTC.

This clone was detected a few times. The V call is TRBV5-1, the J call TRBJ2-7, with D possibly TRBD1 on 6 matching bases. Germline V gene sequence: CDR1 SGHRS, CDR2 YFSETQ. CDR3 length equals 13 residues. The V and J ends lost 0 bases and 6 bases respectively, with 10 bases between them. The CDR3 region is CASSLGSGVEQYF. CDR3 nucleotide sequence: TGCGCCAGCAGCTTGGGATCAGGGGTCGAGCAGTACTTC.

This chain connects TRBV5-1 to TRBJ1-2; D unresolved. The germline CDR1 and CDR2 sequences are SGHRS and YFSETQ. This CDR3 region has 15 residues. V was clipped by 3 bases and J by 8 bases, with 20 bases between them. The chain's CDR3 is CASSYPVKGGLGYTF. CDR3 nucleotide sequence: TGCGCCAGCAGCTACCCGGTAAAGGGCGGCTTGGGCTACACCTTC.

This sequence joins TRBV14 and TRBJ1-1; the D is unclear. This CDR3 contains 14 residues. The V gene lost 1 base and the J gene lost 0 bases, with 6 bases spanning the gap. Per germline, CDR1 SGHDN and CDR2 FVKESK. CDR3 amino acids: CASSQVPMNTEAFF. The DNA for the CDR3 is TGTGCCAGCAGCCAAGTCCCCATGAACACTGAAGCTTTCTTT.

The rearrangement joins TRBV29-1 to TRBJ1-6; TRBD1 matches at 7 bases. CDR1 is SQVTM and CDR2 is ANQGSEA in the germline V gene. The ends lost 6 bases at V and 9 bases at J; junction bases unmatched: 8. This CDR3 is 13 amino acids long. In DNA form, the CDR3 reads TGCAGCGTGGCGGGACAGTCTGGTTCACCCCTCCACTTT. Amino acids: CSVAGQSGSPLHF.

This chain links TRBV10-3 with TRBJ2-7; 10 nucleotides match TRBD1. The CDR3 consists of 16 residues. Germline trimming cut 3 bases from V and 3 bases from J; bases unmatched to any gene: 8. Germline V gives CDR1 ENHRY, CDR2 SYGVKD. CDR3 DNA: TGTGCCATCAGTGATCCCGACAGGGGGCGCCTCTACGAGCAGTACTTC. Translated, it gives CAISDPDRGRLYEQYF.

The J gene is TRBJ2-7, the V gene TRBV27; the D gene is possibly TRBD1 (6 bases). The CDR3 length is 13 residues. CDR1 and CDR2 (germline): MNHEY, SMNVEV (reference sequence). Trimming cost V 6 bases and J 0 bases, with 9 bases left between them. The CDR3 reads CASRRTVSYEQYF. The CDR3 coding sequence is TGTGCCAGCAGGAGGACAGTCTCCTACGAGCAGTACTTC.

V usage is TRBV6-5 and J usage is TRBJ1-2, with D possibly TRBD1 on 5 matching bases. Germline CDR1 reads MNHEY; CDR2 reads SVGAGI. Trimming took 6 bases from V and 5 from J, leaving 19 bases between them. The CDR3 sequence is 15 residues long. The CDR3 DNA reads TGTGCCAGCAGCCAAAGGTCCGGGGACTTTTATGGCTACACCTTC. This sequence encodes CASSQRSGDFYGYTF.

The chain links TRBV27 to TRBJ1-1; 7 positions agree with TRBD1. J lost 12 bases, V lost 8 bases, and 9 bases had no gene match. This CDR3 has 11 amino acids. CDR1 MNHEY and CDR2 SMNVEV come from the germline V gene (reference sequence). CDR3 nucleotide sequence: TGTGCCAGCTCCTCTCCAGGGGGTACTTTCTTT. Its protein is CASSSPGGTFF.

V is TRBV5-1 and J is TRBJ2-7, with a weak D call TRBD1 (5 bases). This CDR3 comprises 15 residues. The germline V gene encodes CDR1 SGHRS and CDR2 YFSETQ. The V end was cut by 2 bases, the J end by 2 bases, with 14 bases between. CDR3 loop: CASSFTGMGPYEQYF. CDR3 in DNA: TGCGCCAGCAGCTTTACAGGTATGGGGCCCTACGAGCAGTACTTC.